The source of this TCR beta chain is a study of cytomegalovirus exposure and HLA in healthy donors. The study's findings and limits: Confirmation was obtained in vitro that a few CMV-associated chains are specific for CMV antigens. While the bulk of TCR sequences proved rare, some public TCRs turned up in many donors. The authors enumerated under 200 TCR beta chains as linked to cytomegalovirus.

About this clone itself: The antigen remains unidentified.

V was pared by 2 bases and J by 0 bases, with 17 bases between. Germline V gives CDR1 KGHSY, CDR2 FQNENV. The CDR3 contains 17 residues. Assay used: immunoSEQ multiplex PCR; TCRdb lists only in-frame clones, some missing. The repertoire holds over 150,000 clones, with roughly 84% as singletons. Separation from the roughly 600-subject first cohort characterized the roughly 120-subject validation cohort, to which the donors belonged. Material: PBMCs. The chain combines TRBV16 with TRBJ2-7; D perhaps matches TRBD1 (6 bases). The TCR sequence derives from a human donor in good health. CDR3 sequence (DNA): TGTGCCAGCAGCCAAAGGCTGGGGGCAGGGGCCTCCTACGAGCAGTACTTC. This gives the protein CASSQRLGAGASYEQYF.